These T cell receptor beta chains were read from a single sample in a study of blood T cell repertoires in COVID-19. The repertoire was sequenced with immunoSEQ multiplex PCR; TCRdb's copy has only in-frame clones and lacks some. The table has about 210,000 clones, around 82% seen once; the top ten hold 9.5% to 15%. The sample comprised peripheral blood. These receptors were taken from a human donor in a cohort sampled during active COVID-19. Each CDR3 is given with its conserved first and last residue. The D gene is left open where the match is weak. For some rows the clone size is stated as once, few or many, or as a class when expanded; others skip it.

clone_size: NA; d_call: TRBD2; cdr3_length: 15; v_call: TRBV5-4; j_call: TRBJ2-1; cdr3_aa: CASSLTSGVGDEQFF; cdr3_nt: TGTGCCAGCAGCTTGACTAGCGGGGTGGGGGATGAGCAGTTCTTC
clone_size: NA; d_call: NA; cdr3_length: 15; v_call: TRBV10-3; j_call: TRBJ2-6; cdr3_aa: CAISEGGAGANVLTF; cdr3_nt: TGTGCCATCAGTGAAGGGGGTGCTGGGGCCAACGTCCTGACTTTC
clone_size: NA; d_call: TRBD1; cdr3_length: 14; v_call: TRBV7-3; j_call: TRBJ2-7; cdr3_aa: CASSPGGSTYEQYF; cdr3_nt: TGTGCCAGCAGCCCAGGGGGTTCGACCTACGAGCAGTACTTC
clone_size: NA; d_call: NA; cdr3_length: 16; v_call: TRBV9; j_call: TRBJ2-2; cdr3_aa: CASVPGNPLDTGELFF; cdr3_nt: TGTGCCAGCGTCCCCGGGAACCCCCTGGACACCGGGGAGCTGTTTTTT
clone_size: NA; d_call: NA; cdr3_length: 15; v_call: TRBV6-2/TRBV6-3; j_call: TRBJ2-7; cdr3_aa: CASSYGSEAGYEQYF; cdr3_nt: TGTGCCAGCAGTTACGGCAGCGAAGCAGGGTACGAGCAGTACTTC
clone_size: NA; d_call: NA; cdr3_length: 17; v_call: TRBV27; j_call: TRBJ1-5; cdr3_aa: CASSLSPSVFSNQPQHF; cdr3_nt: TGTGCCAGCAGTTTATCCCCTTCAGTCTTTAGCAATCAGCCCCAGCATTTT
clone_size: NA; d_call: NA; cdr3_length: 15; v_call: TRBV5-1; j_call: TRBJ2-1; cdr3_aa: CASSPTGTLLDEQFF; cdr3_nt: TGCGCCAGCAGCCCAACCGGGACTCTCCTCGATGAGCAGTTCTTC
clone_size: NA; d_call: TRBD1; cdr3_length: 14; v_call: TRBV7-3; j_call: TRBJ1-3; cdr3_aa: CASSSTGAGNTIYF; cdr3_nt: TGTGCCAGCAGCTCGACAGGGGCTGGAAACACCATATATTTT
clone_size: NA; d_call: NA; cdr3_length: 14; v_call: TRBV7-2; j_call: TRBJ1-1; cdr3_aa: CASSLRGSVNEAFF; cdr3_nt: TGTGCCAGCAGCCTACGAGGGAGCGTTAATGAAGCTTTCTTT
clone_size: NA; d_call: TRBD1; cdr3_length: 14; v_call: TRBV2; j_call: TRBJ1-5; cdr3_aa: CASLAGGAGQPQHF; cdr3_nt: TGTGCCAGTCTCGCAGGGGGCGCGGGGCAGCCCCAGCATTTT
clone_size: NA; d_call: NA; cdr3_length: 10; v_call: TRBV28; j_call: TRBJ2-7; cdr3_aa: CASGSYEQYF; cdr3_nt: TGTGCCTCCGGGTCCTACGAGCAGTACTTC
clone_size: NA; d_call: TRBD1; cdr3_length: 16; v_call: TRBV19; j_call: TRBJ2-7; cdr3_aa: CASTPVHQDRAYEQYF; cdr3_nt: TGTGCCAGTACCCCGGTCCATCAAGACAGGGCCTACGAGCAGTACTTC
clone_size: few; d_call: NA; cdr3_length: 16; v_call: TRBV25-1; j_call: TRBJ2-5; cdr3_aa: CASKGLGRGEGETQYF; cdr3_nt: TGTGCCAGCAAAGGACTGGGGAGGGGGGAAGGCGAGACCCAGTACTTC
clone_size: NA; d_call: TRBD2; cdr3_length: 15; v_call: TRBV11-3; j_call: TRBJ2-3; cdr3_aa: CASQIAGGLGDTQYF; cdr3_nt: TGTGCCAGCCAAATAGCGGGGGGGCTTGGGGATACGCAGTATTTT
clone_size: NA; d_call: NA; cdr3_length: 13; v_call: TRBV12-3/TRBV12-4; j_call: TRBJ2-2; cdr3_aa: CASRQGNAGELFF; cdr3_nt: TGTGCCAGCAGGCAGGGGAATGCCGGGGAGCTGTTTTTT
clone_size: NA; d_call: TRBD1; cdr3_length: 14; v_call: TRBV4-1; j_call: TRBJ1-1; cdr3_aa: CASSVTGGGTEAFF; cdr3_nt: TGCGCCAGCAGCGTTACAGGGGGAGGCACTGAAGCTTTCTTT
clone_size: NA; d_call: NA; cdr3_length: 15; v_call: TRBV28; j_call: TRBJ1-6; cdr3_aa: CASSPRGSNNSPLHF; cdr3_nt: TGTGCCAGCAGTCCCCGAGGCTCCAATAATTCACCCCTCCACTTT
clone_size: once; d_call: TRBD1; cdr3_length: 14; v_call: TRBV19; j_call: TRBJ1-6; cdr3_aa: CASTSGGSNSPLHF; cdr3_nt: TGTGCCAGTACCTCAGGGGGCAGTAATTCACCCCTCCACTTT
clone_size: NA; d_call: NA; cdr3_length: 16; v_call: TRBV12-5; j_call: TRBJ2-3; cdr3_aa: CASGLVLGFGTDTQYF; cdr3_nt: TGTGCTAGTGGTTTGGTACTAGGTTTTGGCACAGATACGCAGTATTTT
clone_size: NA; d_call: TRBD1; cdr3_length: 15; v_call: TRBV4-2; j_call: TRBJ1-1; cdr3_aa: CASSPQDRGNTEAFF; cdr3_nt: TGTGCCAGCAGCCCTCAGGACAGGGGGAACACTGAAGCTTTCTTT
clone_size: NA; d_call: NA; cdr3_length: 14; v_call: TRBV21-1; j_call: TRBJ2-7; cdr3_aa: CASSKGEGVNEQYF; cdr3_nt: TGTGCCAGCAGCAAAGGAGAGGGCGTCAACGAGCAGTACTTC
clone_size: NA; d_call: NA; cdr3_length: 15; v_call: TRBV5-1; j_call: TRBJ2-2; cdr3_aa: CASSLRQGSTGELFF; cdr3_nt: TGCGCCAGCAGCTTGAGGCAGGGCAGCACCGGGGAGCTGTTTTTT